A single sample is the source of the 31 T cell receptor beta chains below, sequenced in a study of identical twins. Each CDR3 protein gets one entry after TCRdb re-called the 5' RACE reads with MiXCR. The table lists 1.5 million to 2 million distinct CDR3 sequences, roughly 35% of them singletons, with over 0.25% in the top ten. The specimen sequenced was cord blood. The source of these receptors is a newborn girl in good health.

J is TRBJ1-6 and V is TRBV19, with TRBD1 matching over 10 bases. The CDR3 totals 15 residues. V shed 5 bases and J 8 bases; nucleotides not matched to a gene: 6. The germline V gene has CDR1 LNHDA and CDR2 SQIVND (reference sequence). This chain's CDR3 is CASSYPGQGYSPLHF. DNA of the CDR3: TGTGCCAGTAGTTATCCGGGACAGGGGTATTCACCCCTCCACTTT. Supplemented by reference TRBV19 and TRBJ1-6, the full variable domain reads DGGITQSPKYLFRKEGQNVTLSCEQNLNHDAMYWYRQDPGQGLRLIYYSQIVNDFQKGDIAEGYSVSREKKESFPLTVTSAQKNPTAFYLCASSYPGQGYSPLHFGNGTRLTVT.

The chain recombines TRBV29-1 with TRBJ2-5; TRBD1 matches 7 bases. V trimming: 6 bases; J trimming: 1 base; junction bases outside the gene matches: 8. Germline CDR1 SQVTM, CDR2 ANQGSEA. CDR3 length equals 14 residues. The CDR3 region has the DNA TGCAGCGTATTTCCCAGGGACAGCCAAGAGACCCAGTACTTC. Its protein is CSVFPRDSQETQYF.

The rearrangement links TRBV7-6 to TRBJ2-1; D call uncertain. The CDR3 has 14 residues. The germline V gene has CDR1 SGHVS and CDR2 FNYEAQ. Trimming removed 0 bases at V and 4 bases at J, with 7 bases between. CDR3 region: CASSLASDYNEQFF. The CDR3 DNA follows: TGTGCCAGCAGCTTAGCGTCCGATTACAATGAGCAGTTCTTC.

This clonotype appeared a few times. This chain links TRBV2 with TRBJ1-2, with D perhaps matching TRBD1 (5 bases). The V and J ends lost 2 bases and 0 bases respectively, with 10 bases between them. The germline CDR1 and CDR2 sequences are SNHLY and FYNNEI. The CDR3 consists of 15 residues. The CDR3 sequence: CASSEWGSSNYGYTF. DNA of the CDR3: TGTGCCAGCAGTGAATGGGGGTCTTCTAACTATGGCTACACCTTC. The full variable domain, completed using reference TRBV2 and TRBJ1-2, is EPEVTQTPSHQVTQMGQEVILRCVPISNHLYFYWYRQILGQKVEFLVSFYNNEISEKSEIFDDQFSVERPDGSNFTLKIRSTKLEDSAMYFCASSEWGSSNYGYTFGSGTRLTVV.

CDR3 in amino acids: CSASPLGSTAEAFF. CDR3 DNA sequence: TGCAGTGCTAGCCCCCTTGGGTCGACCGCTGAAGCTTTCTTT. The chain uses TRBV20-1 and TRBJ1-1, with D unclear. In germline, CDR1 is DFQATT, CDR2 SNEGSKA (reference sequence). The CDR3 is made up of 14 amino acids. With 3 bases removed from V and 6 bases from J, the gap between germline ends came to 17 bases.

The chain joins TRBV9 to TRBJ2-5, with TRBD2 matching 13 bases. Trimming at V came to 3 bases and at J to 4 bases, leaving 9 bases not matched to a gene. This CDR3 spans 17 amino acids. Per the germline V gene, CDR1 is SGDLS and CDR2 is YYNGEE. CDR3 in DNA: TGTGCCAGCAGCGCGGGACTAGCGGGGCTGTTACGAGAGACCCAGTACTTC. Residues: CASSAGLAGLLRETQYF.

This clonotype was seen just once. CDR3 in DNA: TGCAGTGCTAGAGATCCCGGGACAGGGGGCCCTAACACTGAAGCTTTCTTT. Its translation: CSARDPGTGGPNTEAFF. The chain recombines TRBV20-1 with TRBJ1-1; 12 nucleotides align to TRBD1. The V gene end was trimmed by 0 bases and the J gene end by 2 bases; junction bases not matched to a gene: 7. Germline V gene sequence: CDR1 DFQATT, CDR2 SNEGSKA (reference sequence). CDR3 length: 17 amino acids.

The CDR3 region is CASSDLPTTNGEQFF. CDR3 nucleotide sequence: TGTGCCAGCAGCGACCTCCCCACTACGAACGGTGAGCAGTTCTTC. The chain uses TRBV7-2 and TRBJ2-1; no firm D call. Trimming stripped 5 bases from V and 9 bases from J, with 20 bases between. CDR1 is SGHTA, CDR2 FQGNSA, per germline. The CDR3 is 15 residues long.

The rearrangement links TRBV24-1 to TRBJ1-1; D is possibly TRBD1 (6 bases). The germline gives CDR1 KGHDR, CDR2 SFDVKD. The CDR3 consists of 13 residues. V lost 9 bases and J lost 8, with 18 bases in between. The CDR3 DNA reads as TGTGCCACCCGAGGGGGATTTACTGAGGAAGCTTTCTTT. Its protein is CATRGGFTEEAFF.

This chain connects TRBV21-1 to TRBJ2-3. TRBV21-1 is a known pseudogene. The CDR3 is made up of 15 amino acids. This CDR3 reads CASSKDLECTDTRYF. In DNA form, the CDR3 reads TGTGCCAGCAGCAAAGACCTAGAGTGCACAGATACGCGGTATTTT.

The chain couples TRBV2 to TRBJ1-2; a possible D gene is TRBD1 (5 bases). V lost 8 bases and J 6 bases, leaving 13 bases between the germline ends. Germline V lookup: CDR1 SNHLY, CDR2 FYNNEI. This CDR3 contains 12 residues. The CDR3 loop is CASSRRGDGYTF. In nucleotides, the CDR3 is TGTGCCAGCTCCCGTCGGGGGGATGGCTACACCTTC.

Many counts were recorded for this clonotype. V is TRBV10-3 and J is TRBJ2-3; 10 nucleotides align to TRBD2. The J segment lost 7 bases and the V segment lost 6 bases, leaving 7 bases of the junction unmatched. The CDR3 covers 14 residues. Germline CDR1 reads ENHRY; CDR2 reads SYGVKD. CDR3 region: CAIRPGLATHTQYF. CDR3 bases: TGTGCCATCAGGCCGGGACTAGCGACCCATACGCAGTATTTT.

This chain uses TRBV20-1 with TRBJ1-1, with D unclear. Trimming cost V 5 bases and J 8 bases, with 9 bases left between them. The CDR3 spans 10 residues. Germline V gene sequence: CDR1 DFQATT, CDR2 SNEGSKA (reference sequence). The CDR3 DNA follows: TGCAGTGCTTTATGGAGGGAAGCTTTCTTT. As protein: CSALWREAFF.

This clonotype was counted once. This chain connects TRBV10-3 to TRBJ1-5; no clear D gene. V lost 3 bases, J lost 0 bases, and 6 bases lay in between. CDR1 and CDR2 from the germline V gene are ENHRY and SYGVKD. The CDR3 is 14 residues long. The CDR3 DNA reads TGTGCCATCAGTGACACCTTTAGCAATCAGCCCCAGCATTTT. It codes for CAISDTFSNQPQHF.

The chain joins TRBV2 to TRBJ2-1, with a possible D match to TRBD1 (5 bases). The CDR3 consists of 14 residues. V gave up 5 bases and J gave up 1 base, with 9 bases separating them. CDR1 is SNHLY and CDR2 is FYNNEI in the germline V gene. CDR3 loop: CASSFGQSYNEQFF. In DNA form, the CDR3 reads TGTGCCAGCAGTTTCGGACAATCCTACAATGAGCAGTTCTTC.

This clonotype was seen only a few times. The chain recombines TRBV27 with TRBJ1-4; 7 bases are shared with TRBD1. Germline lookup yields CDR1 MNHEY and CDR2 SMNVEV (reference sequence). V shed 5 bases, J shed 4 bases, and the junction held 7 bases outside the gene matches. The CDR3 is 15 residues long. The CDR3 bases are TGTGCCAGCAGTCCACGACAGGGAAATAATGAAAAACTGTTTTTT. Its translation is CASSPRQGNNEKLFF.

This clonotype was observed a few times. The chain carries TRBV6-2 or TRBV6-3 and TRBJ1-2; 9 positions match TRBD1. J lost 5 bases, V lost 7 bases, and 8 bases had no gene match. The CDR3 extends over 14 amino acids. CDR1 MNHEY and CDR2 SVGEGT come from the germline V gene. This chain's CDR3 is CASIPGGTGYGYTF. DNA for the CDR3: TGTGCCAGCATCCCAGGCGGGACAGGGTATGGCTACACCTTC.

The chain uses TRBV4-1 and TRBJ2-3; TRBD2 matches 9 bases. The CDR3 sequence is 17 residues long. Trimming at V came to 4 bases and at J to 4 bases, leaving 12 bases not matched to a gene. CDR1 and CDR2 from the germline V gene are MGHRA and YSYEKL. CDR3 sequence (DNA): TGCGCCAGCAGCCTCCTATTACCCGGGACTAGCTCAGATACGCAGTATTTT. Translation gives CASSLLLPGTSSDTQYF.

The J gene is TRBJ2-1, the V gene TRBV6-1; 8 nucleotides agree with TRBD2. Germline-derived CDR1 and CDR2 are MNHNS and SASEGT. The CDR3 runs 16 residues. V lost 2 bases, J lost 0 bases, and 3 bases stayed unmatched. Here the CDR3 DNA reads TGTGCCAGCAGTGAATTCAGCGGGAGCTCCTACAATGAGCAGTTCTTC. Its translation is CASSEFSGSSYNEQFF.

This clonotype has just a few counts. The J gene is TRBJ1-2, the V gene TRBV9; TRBD1 agrees at 7 bases. Per germline, CDR1 SGDLS and CDR2 YYNGEE. With V trimmed by 0 bases and J by 6 bases, 5 bases remained unmatched. This CDR3 has 14 residues. In DNA form, the CDR3 reads TGTGCCAGCAGCGTAGTAGACAGGGTCGATGGCTACACCTTC. Its protein product is CASSVVDRVDGYTF.

This clonotype was counted at least ten times. The germline gene is not matched at one end of the junction; a read error may be the cause. The chain uses TRBV5-1 and TRBJ2-3; TRBD2 matches 9 bases. This CDR3 comprises 14 residues. CDR1 SGHRS and CDR2 YFSETQ come from the germline V gene. The CDR3 DNA is TGCGCCAGCAGCTCGGGGACTAGCAGAGATACGCAGTATTTT. Translated: CASSSGTSRDTQYF.

The chain recombines TRBV4-2 with TRBJ2-1; a weak D match, TRBD2 (5 bases). The CDR3 contains 18 residues. CDR1 is LGHNA and CDR2 is YNFKEQ in the germline V gene. With 4 bases removed from V and 0 bases from J, the gap between germline ends came to 19 bases. CDR3 bases: TGTGCCAGCAGCCCGTCAGGACTGGACTTTGGCTCCTACAATGAGCAGTTCTTC. It yields the protein CASSPSGLDFGSYNEQFF.

This sequence joins TRBV24-1 and TRBJ2-1; D is uncertain. The V gene's germline CDR1 is KGHDR and CDR2 SFDVKD. The CDR3 loop spans 15 amino acids. Trimming left V 4 bases short and J 6 bases short, with 15 bases between. The DNA of the CDR3 is TGTGCCACCAGTGAGGCTCGCGGCTTCGCCAATGAGCAGTTCTTC. This codes for CATSEARGFANEQFF.

This rearrangement joins TRBV12-3 or TRBV12-4 to TRBJ1-2; 9 bases align to TRBD1. V lost 5 bases, J lost 5 bases, and 6 bases stayed unmatched. This CDR3 has 14 residues. The CDR3 DNA reads as TGTGCCAGCAGTCGGGACAGGGAATGGTATGGCTACACCTTC. Its protein product is CASSRDREWYGYTF.

The chain couples TRBV29-1 to TRBJ2-1; 11 nucleotides align to TRBD2. The tail of the sequence fits TRBJ2-7 better, so the J call may be wrong. The CDR3 length is 17 residues. Germline V gene sequence: CDR1 SQVTM, CDR2 ANQGSEA. CDR3: CSVVPGLAVSSYNEQYF. The CDR3 DNA reads as TGCAGCGTCGTCCCGGGACTAGCGGTGAGCTCCTACAATGAGCAGTACTTC.

The sample holds a few counts of this clonotype. V gene TRBV21-1 combines with J gene TRBJ1-6; the table's D gene call, TRBD1, was not cross checked with the DNA. TRBV21-1 is designated a pseudogene. The CDR3 spans 15 residues. The CDR3 here is CASSKQDRSGSPLHF. The DNA of the CDR3 is TGTGCCAGCAGCAAACAGGACAGGTCAGGTTCACCCCTCCACTTT.

This clonotype has only a few counts. This sequence joins TRBV24-1 and TRBJ2-7; 7 bases are a match to TRBD1. V lost 3 bases, J lost 0 bases, and 1 base stayed unmatched. CDR3 length: 14 amino acids. The germline V gene has CDR1 KGHDR and CDR2 SFDVKD. CDR3 nucleotides: TGTGCCACCAGTGATCCAGGGGGCTCCTACGAGCAGTACTTC. Its protein product is CATSDPGGSYEQYF.

V usage is TRBV5-5 and J usage is TRBJ2-5, with a possible D match to TRBD2 (7 bases). The CDR3 loop spans 15 amino acids. Germline V gene data show CDR1 as SGHKS and CDR2 as YYEKEE (reference sequence). V was trimmed by 5 bases and J by 5 bases, leaving 19 bases between them. CDR3 DNA: TGTGCCAGCAGTATGCAGGTCGGGGGGCGGGAGACCCAGTACTTC. This encodes CASSMQVGGRETQYF.

As to this clonotype: One end of the junction fails to match germline, which may point to a read error. The chain employs TRBV7-8 and TRBJ2-1, with TRBD2 matching 14 bases. The length of the CDR3 is 19 residues. Germline V gene data show CDR1 as SGHVS and CDR2 as FQNEAQ. CDR3 sequence: CASSFPGTSGSRLSNKQSF. CDR3 nucleotide sequence: TGTGCCAGCAGTTTCCCGGGGACTAGCGGGAGTCGGCTGTCCAATAAGCAGTCCTTC.

The chain employs TRBV4-1 and TRBJ1-1; D is unclear. Per germline, CDR1 MGHRA and CDR2 YSYEKL. V shed 2 bases and J shed 1 base, with 11 bases lying between them. The CDR3 has 15 residues. The CDR3 here is CASSQHQAWNTEAFF. Written as DNA, the CDR3 is TGCGCCAGCAGCCAACATCAGGCGTGGAACACTGAAGCTTTCTTT.

This clonotype showed up many times. The CDR3 is CAISQTGEVYGYTF. In nucleotides, the CDR3 is TGTGCCATCAGTCAGACAGGGGAAGTCTATGGCTACACCTTC. The chain couples TRBV10-3 to TRBJ1-2; 8 nucleotides line up with TRBD1. This CDR3 has 14 residues. V lost 5 bases, J lost 4 bases, and 6 bases stayed unmatched. From germline, CDR1 is ENHRY and CDR2 SYGVKD.